The next 6 T cell receptor beta chains were all read from a single sample in a study of blood T cell repertoires in COVID-19. Libraries were prepared by immunoSEQ multiplex PCR; TCRdb keeps only in-frame clonotypes and omits some of them. The table includes 310,000 or so clones, about nine tenths detected once. Sample: PBMCs or T cells enriched from blood (not recorded which). The receptors shown here come from a woman aged 18-30 years who had recovered from COVID-19.

V usage is TRBV27 and J usage is TRBJ1-1, with a weak D call TRBD1 (6 bases). The CDR3 totals 15 residues. Between the trimmed V and J ends, which lost 6 bases and 1 base, there was a span of 15 bases. Germline V CDR1 and CDR2: MNHEY, SMNVEV (reference sequence). The CDR3 spells CASRARQDGNTEAFF. The CDR3, as DNA: TGTGCCAGCAGGGCTCGACAGGATGGGAACACTGAAGCTTTCTTT.

The chain uses TRBV7-2 and TRBJ1-3; 7 positions agree with TRBD1. CDR1 and CDR2 from the germline V gene are SGHTA and FQGNSA. V was clipped by 1 base and J by 0 bases; unmatched bases: 12. This CDR3 has 19 amino acids. As DNA, the CDR3 is TGTGCCAGCAGCTTAGAAACAGGGGCTCACGATAACTCTGGAAACACCATATATTTT. It is translated as CASSLETGAHDNSGNTIYF.

In DNA form, the CDR3 reads TGCGCCAGCAGCTTGGCCCCAGCGGGGGGGAAAAACATTCAGTACTTC. Encoded protein: CASSLAPAGGKNIQYF. V usage is TRBV5-1 and J usage is TRBJ2-4; 10 bases map to TRBD2. The V and J ends lost 0 bases and 4 bases, in that order; junction bases with no gene match: 4. CDR1 and CDR2 (germline): SGHRS, YFSETQ. This CDR3 comprises 16 residues.

The CDR3 sequence: CASTLQGGEKLFF. Here the CDR3 DNA reads TGTGCCAGCACCCTTCAGGGGGGTGAAAAACTGTTTTTT. V and J are TRBV5-8 and TRBJ1-4; TRBD1 aligns across 7 bases. Looked up from germline, CDR1 is SGHTS and CDR2 is YDEGEE. The CDR3 runs 13 residues. V dropped 6 bases and J dropped 7; count of bases not matched to a gene: 6.

The chain is built from TRBV5-1 and TRBJ2-7, with D perhaps TRBD1 (6 bases). Germline CDR1 is SGHRS and CDR2 is YFSETQ. The CDR3 loop spans 15 amino acids. Trimming removed 1 base from V and 5 bases from J, with 16 bases in between. The CDR3 coding sequence is TGCGCCAGCAGCTTGTCGCCCGGGACACCCCACGAGCAGTACTTC. Protein: CASSLSPGTPHEQYF.

The chain couples TRBV30 to TRBJ1-2, with D perhaps matching TRBD1 (6 bases). The V gene's germline CDR1 is GTSNPN and CDR2 SVGIG (reference sequence). Trimming removed 2 bases from V and 0 bases from J, with 13 bases in between. The CDR3 is made up of 15 amino acids. The CDR3 sequence: CAWSRGATSNYGYTF. CDR3 nucleotides: TGTGCCTGGAGTCGGGGGGCCACCTCTAACTATGGCTACACCTTC.